The subject of this entry is one TCR beta chain. As yet, its antigen is unknown. This is likely a read error, given that the CDR3 carries no conserved phenylalanine or tryptophan at its end. RNA was extracted from bulk tissue without any cell sorting. This non-tumor lung sample came from over 3 cm beyond the tumor edge. This CDR3 is built from 17 residues. Germline V lookup: CDR1 SGHAT, CDR2 FQNNGV. V lost 5 bases, J lost 10 bases, and 17 bases stayed unmatched. The data were taken from a study of tumor and adjacent non-tumor tissue in lung cancer. About the study: On average, productive TCRbeta reads reached about 4.4 million per sample. Study observations and caveats: Tumor TCR diversity, when higher, was linked to shorter survival. Normal lung showed higher cumulative top 100 clone frequency than tumor.

The library came from three nested PCR rounds adapted from ARM-PCR protocols. In TCRdb, the multiplex PCR reads were re-called with MiXCR into one record per CDR3 protein. The sample carries 85,000 or so distinct CDR3 sequences, more than 65% recorded once. The chain joins TRBV11-2 to TRBJ2-7, with 13 positions matching TRBD2. The receptor was isolated from a woman between 45 and 65 years old with non-small cell lung cancer. The sequencing sample was made of distant non-tumor lung tissue. CDR3 DNA sequence: TGTGCCAGCAGCCCCCGAACTAGCGGGAGGGCATTGTGGGAACAGTACTCC. Translating it yields CASSPRTSGRALWEQYS.